The entry below describes one T cell receptor beta chain. Its specificity is unknown. Via MiXCR, TCRdb re-called the reads, giving one row per CDR3 protein. This sample has about 490,000 distinct CDR3 sequences, with around 27% found just once. This entry comes from a study of T cell repertoires in cytomegalovirus infection. Study-level points and caveats: The ex vivo response was dominated by HLA-C-restricted CMV-specific TCR beta clonotypes.

V was cut by 2 bases and J by 7 bases, with 8 bases left in between. The CDR3 runs to 13 residues. Per the germline V gene, CDR1 is SGHAT and CDR2 is FQNNGV. V usage is TRBV11-2 and J usage is TRBJ1-4; unclear D gene. The sequenced sample was PBMCs. The TCR comes from a human donor in good health (CMV status not recorded). Some clones in this sample may be carry-over from other donors' samples. The CDR3 nucleotides are TGTGCCAGCAGCTTAAGTCTCGGTGAAAAACTGTTTTTT. Its translation is CASSLSLGEKLFF.